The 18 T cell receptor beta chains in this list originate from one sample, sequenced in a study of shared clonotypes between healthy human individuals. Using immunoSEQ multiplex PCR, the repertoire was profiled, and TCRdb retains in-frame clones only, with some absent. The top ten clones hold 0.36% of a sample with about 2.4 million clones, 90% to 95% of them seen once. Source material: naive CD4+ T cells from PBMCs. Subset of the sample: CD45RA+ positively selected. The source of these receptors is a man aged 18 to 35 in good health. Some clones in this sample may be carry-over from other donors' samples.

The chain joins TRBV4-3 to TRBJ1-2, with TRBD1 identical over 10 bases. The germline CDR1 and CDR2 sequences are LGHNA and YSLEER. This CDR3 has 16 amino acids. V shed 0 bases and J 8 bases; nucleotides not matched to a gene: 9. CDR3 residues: CASSQDPRQGARGYTF. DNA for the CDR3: TGCGCCAGCAGCCAAGACCCGAGACAGGGGGCGCGAGGCTACACCTTC.

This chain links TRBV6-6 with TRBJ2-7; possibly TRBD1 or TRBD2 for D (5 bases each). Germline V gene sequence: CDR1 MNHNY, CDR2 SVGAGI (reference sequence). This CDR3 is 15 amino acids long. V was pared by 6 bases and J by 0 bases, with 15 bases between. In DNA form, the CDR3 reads TGTGCCAGCAGGACCGGGACCTCTAACTCCTACGAGCAGTACTTC. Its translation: CASRTGTSNSYEQYF.

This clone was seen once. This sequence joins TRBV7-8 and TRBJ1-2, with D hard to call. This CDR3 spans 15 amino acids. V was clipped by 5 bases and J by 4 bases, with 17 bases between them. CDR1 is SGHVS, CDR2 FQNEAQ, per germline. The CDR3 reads CASSTAFGGRYGYTF. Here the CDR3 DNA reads TGTGCCAGCAGCACTGCGTTTGGTGGACGCTATGGCTACACCTTC.

The CDR3 region has the DNA TGTGCCAGCAGCTACGCCCTGGGACAGGGGGCCGGATCCGCCTGGGCCAACGTCCTGACTTTC. Translated, it gives CASSYALGQGAGSAWANVLTF. The genes are TRBV28 and TRBJ2-6; 12 bases are a match to TRBD1. The CDR3 consists of 21 residues. The V and J ends lost 6 bases and 5 bases, in that order; junction bases with no gene match: 20. The V gene's germline CDR1 is MDHEN and CDR2 SYDVKM.

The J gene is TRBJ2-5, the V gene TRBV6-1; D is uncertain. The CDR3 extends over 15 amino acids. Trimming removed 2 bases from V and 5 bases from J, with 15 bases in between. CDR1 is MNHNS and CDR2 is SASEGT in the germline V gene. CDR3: CASSETGRVGETQYF. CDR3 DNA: TGTGCCAGCAGTGAAACGGGTAGGGTAGGGGAGACCCAGTACTTC.

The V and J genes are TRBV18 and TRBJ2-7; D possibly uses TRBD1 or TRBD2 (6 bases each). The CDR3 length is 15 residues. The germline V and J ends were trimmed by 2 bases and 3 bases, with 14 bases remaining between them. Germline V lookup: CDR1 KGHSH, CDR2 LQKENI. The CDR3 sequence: CASSPGGQGGYEQYF. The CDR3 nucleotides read TGTGCCAGCTCACCAGGGGGGCAGGGAGGCTACGAGCAGTACTTC.

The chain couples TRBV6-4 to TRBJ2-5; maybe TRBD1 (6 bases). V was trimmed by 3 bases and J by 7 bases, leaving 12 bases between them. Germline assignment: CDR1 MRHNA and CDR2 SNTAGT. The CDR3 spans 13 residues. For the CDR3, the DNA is TGTGCCAGCAGTGAGACAGGCGGTGGGACCCAGTACTTC. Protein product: CASSETGGGTQYF.

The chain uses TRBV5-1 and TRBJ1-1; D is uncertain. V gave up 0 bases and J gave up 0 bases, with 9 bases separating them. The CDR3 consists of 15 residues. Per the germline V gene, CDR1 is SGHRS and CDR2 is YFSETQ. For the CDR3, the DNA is TGCGCCAGCAGCTTGGCGCCAGCCCTGAACACTGAAGCTTTCTTT. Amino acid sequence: CASSLAPALNTEAFF.

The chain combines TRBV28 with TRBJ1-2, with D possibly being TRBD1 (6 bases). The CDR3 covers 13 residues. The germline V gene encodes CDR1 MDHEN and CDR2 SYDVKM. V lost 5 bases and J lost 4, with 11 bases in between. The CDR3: CASSPGQLYGYTF. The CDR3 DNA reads TGTGCCAGCAGTCCCGGACAGCTCTATGGCTACACCTTC.

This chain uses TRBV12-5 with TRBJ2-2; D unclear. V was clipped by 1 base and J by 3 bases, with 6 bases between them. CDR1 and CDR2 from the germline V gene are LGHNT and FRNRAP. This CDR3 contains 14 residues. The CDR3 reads CASGLAGYTGELFF. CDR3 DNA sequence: TGTGCTAGTGGTTTGGCTGGATACACCGGGGAGCTGTTTTTT.

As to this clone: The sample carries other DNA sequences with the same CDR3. In DNA form, the CDR3 reads TGTGCCAGCAGACAGGGCCCTATGAACACTGAAGCTTTCTTT. Its translation: CASRQGPMNTEAFF. The chain uses TRBV28 and TRBJ1-1; a possible D gene is TRBD1 (6 bases). Germline values: CDR1 MDHEN, CDR2 SYDVKM. The ends were cut back, 6 bases at V and 0 bases at J, with 11 bases in the middle. The length of the CDR3 is 14 residues.

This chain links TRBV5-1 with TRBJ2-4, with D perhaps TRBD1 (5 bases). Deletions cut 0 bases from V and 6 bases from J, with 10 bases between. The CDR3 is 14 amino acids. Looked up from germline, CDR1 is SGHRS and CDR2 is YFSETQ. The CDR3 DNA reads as TGCGCCAGCAGCTTGGTAGGGGCGGCAAACATTCAGTACTTC. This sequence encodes CASSLVGAANIQYF.

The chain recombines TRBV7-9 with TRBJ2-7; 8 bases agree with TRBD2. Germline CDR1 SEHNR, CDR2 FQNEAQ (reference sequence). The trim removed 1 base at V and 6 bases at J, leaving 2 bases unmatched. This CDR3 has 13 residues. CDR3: CASSLGTSFEQYF. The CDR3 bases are TGTGCCAGCAGCTTAGGGACTAGCTTCGAGCAGTACTTC.

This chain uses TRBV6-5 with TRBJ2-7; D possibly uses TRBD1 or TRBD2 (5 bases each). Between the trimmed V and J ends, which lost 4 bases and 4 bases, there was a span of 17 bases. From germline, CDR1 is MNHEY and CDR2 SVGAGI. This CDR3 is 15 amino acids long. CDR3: CASSSRDGVFYEQYF. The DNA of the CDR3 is TGTGCCAGCAGTTCCCGGGACGGGGTTTTTTACGAGCAGTACTTC.

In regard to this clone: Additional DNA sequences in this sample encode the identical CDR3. The CDR3 is CASSRDSRQETQYF. The CDR3 bases are TGTGCCAGCAGCCGGGACAGTCGACAAGAGACCCAGTACTTC. The genes are TRBV5-6 and TRBJ2-5, with 7 bases identical to TRBD1. The ends lost 4 bases at V and 2 bases at J; junction bases unmatched: 5. CDR3 size: 14 residues. Germline V CDR1 and CDR2: SGHDT, YYEEEE.

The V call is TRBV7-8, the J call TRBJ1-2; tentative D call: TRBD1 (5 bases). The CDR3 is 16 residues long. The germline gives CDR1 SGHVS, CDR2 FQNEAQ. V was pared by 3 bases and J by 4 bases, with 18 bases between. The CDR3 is CASSLGGPTGGYGYTF. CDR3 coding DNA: TGTGCCAGCAGCTTGGGGGGACCGACCGGGGGCTATGGCTACACCTTC.

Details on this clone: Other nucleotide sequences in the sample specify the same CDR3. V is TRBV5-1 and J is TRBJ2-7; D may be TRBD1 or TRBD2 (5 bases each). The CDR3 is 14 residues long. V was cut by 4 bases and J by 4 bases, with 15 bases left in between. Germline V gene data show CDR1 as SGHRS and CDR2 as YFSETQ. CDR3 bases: TGCGCCAGCAGCAGTACAGGTGGGGGATACGAGCAGTACTTC. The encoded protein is CASSSTGGGYEQYF.

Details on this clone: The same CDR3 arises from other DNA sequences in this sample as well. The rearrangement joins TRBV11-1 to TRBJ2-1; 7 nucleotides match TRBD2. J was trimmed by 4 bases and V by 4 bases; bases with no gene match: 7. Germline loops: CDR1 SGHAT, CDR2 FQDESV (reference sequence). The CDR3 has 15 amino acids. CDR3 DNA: TGTGCCAGCAGCTCTCTTAGCGGGTTTTACAATGAGCAGTTCTTC. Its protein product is CASSSLSGFYNEQFF.